This T cell receptor (beta chain) was sequenced during a study of identical twins. It was template switching that added a universal primer site, and there were unique molecular identifiers on the cDNA. TCRdb reprocessed the 5' RACE reads with MiXCR, giving one entry per CDR3 protein. The sample gives around 680,000 distinct CDR3 sequences, more than 6.5% of which show up once; about 0.98% is in the top ten. Trimming removed 1 base from V and 7 bases from J; junction bases left unmatched: 10. CDR1 and CDR2 from the germline V gene are SGHVS and FNYEAQ. This CDR3 comprises 15 residues. These same data were also listed under a study on yellow fever vaccine responses in identical twins.

The chain is built from TRBV7-6 and TRBJ2-7; 7 bases match TRBD2. This clonotype originated in a woman between 18 and 30 years old in good health. Sequencing was performed on PBMCs. The CDR3: CASSLGGREAREQYF. Here the CDR3 DNA reads TGTGCCAGCAGCTTAGGAGGACGGGAGGCGAGGGAGCAGTACTTC.